This T cell receptor (beta chain) was obtained from a study of Tregs in tolerant kidney transplant recipients. Findings of the study overall: Donor-specific Treg expansion exceeded global Treg expansion in tolerant patients, suggesting antigen drive. Few patients were studied, so findings need validation in larger groups. The most relevant donor-specific Treg TCRbeta repertoire apparently came from expansion with activated donor B cells.

Related graft donors supplied nonmyeloablative bone marrow transplants, and mixed chimerism was transient. Thawed PBMCs were FACS-sorted into unstimulated CD4+CD25+CD127- regulatory T cells, CD4+CD25- non-regulatory cells, CD4 and CD8 cells. This CDR3 is built from 15 residues. Germline V gene data show CDR1 as SGHTA and CDR2 as FQGNSA. V was clipped by 5 bases and J by 3 bases, with 16 bases between them. TCRdb's copy holds only in-frame clones and misses some; the assay was immunoSEQ multiplex PCR. The repertoire holds 90,000 or so clones, with over 85% as singletons. Of note for this clone: Its target is not known.

The V and J genes are TRBV7-2 and TRBJ1-2; TRBD1 might be the D (5 bases). This clonotype was obtained from a human patient who received a combined kidney and bone marrow transplant. The graft donor may have given rise to some T cells. The material was CD4+ T cells from blood (PBMCs), obtained 12 months after the transplant. The CDR3 region is CASSPSQGMDYGYTF. For the CDR3, the DNA is TGTGCCAGCAGCCCATCCCAGGGCATGGACTATGGCTACACCTTC.